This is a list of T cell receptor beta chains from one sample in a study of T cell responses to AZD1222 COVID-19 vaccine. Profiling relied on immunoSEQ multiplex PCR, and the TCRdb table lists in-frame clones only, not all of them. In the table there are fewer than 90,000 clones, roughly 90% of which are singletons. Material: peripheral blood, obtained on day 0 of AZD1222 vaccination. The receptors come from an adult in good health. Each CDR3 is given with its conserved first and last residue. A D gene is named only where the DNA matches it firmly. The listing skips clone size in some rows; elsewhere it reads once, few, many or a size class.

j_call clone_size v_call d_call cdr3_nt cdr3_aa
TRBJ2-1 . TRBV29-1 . TGCAGCGTTGTTCAATGGGGGGCGGGAGAGCAGTTCTTC CSVVQWGAGEQFF
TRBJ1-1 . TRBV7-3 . TGTGCCAGCAGCTTAACAGGGACGAACACTGAAGCTTTCTTT CASSLTGTNTEAFF
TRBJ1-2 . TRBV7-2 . TGTGCCAGCAGCTTTACGGGAGGCTACACCTTC CASSFTGGYTF
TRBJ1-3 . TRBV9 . TGTGCCAGCAGCGAACGGGACATCCCTGGAAACACCATATATTTT CASSERDIPGNTIYF
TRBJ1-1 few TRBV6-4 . TGTGCCAGCAGCCCCGGACAGCAGAACACTGAAGCTTTCTTT CASSPGQQNTEAFF
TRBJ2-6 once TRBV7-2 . TGTGCCAGCAGCTTTAAGGGGACTGGGGCCAACGTCCTGACTTTC CASSFKGTGANVLTF
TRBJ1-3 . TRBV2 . TGTGCCAGCAGGGACAGTGGAGGAAACACCATATATTTT CASRDSGGNTIYF
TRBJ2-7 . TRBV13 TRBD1 TGTGCCAGCAGCTCCTCCGGGACAGGGGATGAGCAGTACTTC CASSSSGTGDEQYF
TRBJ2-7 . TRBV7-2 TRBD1 TGTGCCAGCAGCTTAGGGACAGGGATCTACGAGCAGTACTTC CASSLGTGIYEQYF
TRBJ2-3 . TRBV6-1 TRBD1 TGTGCCAGCAGTGAAGACAGGGGCGGGACAGATACGCAGTATTTT CASSEDRGGTDTQYF
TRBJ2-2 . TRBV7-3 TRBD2 TGTGCCAGCAGCTCCGGACTAGCGGACACCGGGGAGCTGTTTTTT CASSSGLADTGELFF
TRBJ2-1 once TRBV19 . TGTGCCAGTAGTTTAGGAAGTGAGCAGTTCTTC CASSLGSEQFF
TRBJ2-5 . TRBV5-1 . TGCGCCAGCAGCACCGGACAGCTTCAAGAGACCCAGTACTTC CASSTGQLQETQYF
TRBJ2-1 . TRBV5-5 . TGTGCCAGCAGCCGTACTTGGAGTGAGCAGTTCTTC CASSRTWSEQFF
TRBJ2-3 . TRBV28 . TGTGCCAGCAGTCGCCCGGAGACCCGAGCGCAGTATTTT CASSRPETRAQYF
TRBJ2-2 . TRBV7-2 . TGTGCCAGCCACTCGAGGGGGTACACCGGGGAGCTGTTTTTT CASHSRGYTGELFF
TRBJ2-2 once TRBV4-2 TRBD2 TGTGCCAGCAGCCAGACTAGCGGGGATATAAACACCGGGGAGCTGTTTTTT CASSQTSGDINTGELFF
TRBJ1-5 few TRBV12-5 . TGTGCTAGTGCGGCGGGGGCAGCCACCCAGCATTTT CASAAGAATQHF
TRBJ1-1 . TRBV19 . TGTGCCAGTAGTTCCTTAGGGGGTCGATGGAGCACTGAAGCTTTCTTT CASSSLGGRWSTEAFF
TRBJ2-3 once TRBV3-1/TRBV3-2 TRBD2 TGTGCCAGCAGCCAAGGCCTAGCGGGGGCCACAGATACGCAGTATTTT CASSQGLAGATDTQYF
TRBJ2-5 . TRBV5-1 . TGCGCCAGCAGCTTGGAGGGGATCAGTAGAGAGACCCAGTACTTC CASSLEGISRETQYF
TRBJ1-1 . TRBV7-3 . TGTGCCAGCAGCTTAATTGGCAGGGGGAACACTGAAGCTTTCTTT CASSLIGRGNTEAFF
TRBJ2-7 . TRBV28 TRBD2 TGTGCCAGCAGTTTAGCGGGAGGGTTTTACGAGCAGTACTTC CASSLAGGFYEQYF
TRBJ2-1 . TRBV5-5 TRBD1 TGTGCCAGCAGCTTGGCGGGACAGAGCTCCAATGAGCAGTTCTTC CASSLAGQSSNEQFF
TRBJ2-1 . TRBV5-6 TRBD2 TGTGCCAGCAGCTTGGTATCTAGCGGGGACTACAATGAGCAGTTCTTC CASSLVSSGDYNEQFF
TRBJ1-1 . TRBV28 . TGTGCCAGCAGTTTATTGCTCTCCATGGGGGCTTTCTTT CASSLLLSMGAFF
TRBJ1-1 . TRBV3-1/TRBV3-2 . TGTGCCAGCAGCCTGGCTGGGGGGCGGAACACTGAAGCTTTCTTT CASSLAGGRNTEAFF
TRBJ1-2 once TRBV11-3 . TGTGCCAGCAGCCGCCCGGGCCTTTATGGCTACACCTTC CASSRPGLYGYTF
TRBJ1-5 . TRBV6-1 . TGTGCCAGCAGTGAATTTAGGAGCAATCAGCCCCAGCATTTT CASSEFRSNQPQHF
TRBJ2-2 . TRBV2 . TGTGCCAGCAGTGAGTTCGGGGAGCTGTTTTTT CASSEFGELFF
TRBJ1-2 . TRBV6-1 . TGTGCCAGCAGTGAACGGGGGGCTCGTGGCTACACCTTC CASSERGARGYTF
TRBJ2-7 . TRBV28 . TGTGCCAGCAAATCCCCCTCGAGATCCTACGAGCAGTACTTC CASKSPSRSYEQYF
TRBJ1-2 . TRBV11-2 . TGTGCCAGCAGCTTCCATCCCGGGGGTGGCTACACCTTC CASSFHPGGGYTF
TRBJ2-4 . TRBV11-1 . TGTGCCAGCAGCTTAAGACCGGGGGCAGGGGCCAGCATTCAGTACTTC CASSLRPGAGASIQYF
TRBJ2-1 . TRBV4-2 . TGTGCCAGCAGCCAAGACCTAGCGAATGAGCAGTTCTTC CASSQDLANEQFF
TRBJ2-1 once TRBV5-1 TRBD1 TGCGCCAGCAGCCCGGACAGGACCTCCTACAATGAGCAGTTCTTC CASSPDRTSYNEQFF
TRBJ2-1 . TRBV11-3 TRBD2 TGTGCCAGCAGCTCCGGGGGAGGGAGAGTAGCGGGAGGGTTTTACAATGAGCAGTTCTTC CASSSGGGRVAGGFYNEQFF
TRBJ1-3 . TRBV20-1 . TGCAGTGCTAGGGGGGGAAACACCATATATTTT CSARGGNTIYF
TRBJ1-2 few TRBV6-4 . TGTGCCAGCAGTGAGGGGTCCCGGGGGACTACCGCGGTCACCTTC CASSEGSRGTTAVTF
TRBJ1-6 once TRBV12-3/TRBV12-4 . TGTGCCAGCAGTTTATACAATTCACCCCTCCACTTT CASSLYNSPLHF
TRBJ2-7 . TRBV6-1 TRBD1 TGTGCCAGCAGTGTAGGGGGCGAGACATTGGAACCCTACGAGCAGTACTTC CASSVGGETLEPYEQYF
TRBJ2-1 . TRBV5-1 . TGCGCCAGCAGCTTACGACGAGCCCAAATAGATGAGCAGTTCTTC CASSLRRAQIDEQFF
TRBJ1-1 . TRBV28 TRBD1 TGTGCCAGCGAGACAGGGAATGTATTAGGAGCTTTCTTT CASETGNVLGAFF
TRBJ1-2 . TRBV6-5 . TGTGCCAGCAGTTACGCCGGGACGTCTTATGGCTACACCTTC CASSYAGTSYGYTF
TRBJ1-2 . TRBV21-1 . TGTGCCAGCAGCAATAGGAGATCTCACTATGGCTACACCTTC CASSNRRSHYGYTF
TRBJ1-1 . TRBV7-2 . TGTGCCAGCAGCCCGACGATCGAGGCCATCACTGAAGCTTTCTTT CASSPTIEAITEAFF
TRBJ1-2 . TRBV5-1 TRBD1 TGCGCCAGCACCCCTGACAGGGGCTATGGCTACACCTTC CASTPDRGYGYTF
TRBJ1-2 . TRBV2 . TGTGCCAGCAGTGACAGCCCCTATGGCTACACCTTC CASSDSPYGYTF
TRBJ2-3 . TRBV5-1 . TGCGCCAGCAGCTCACCTACGTCGGGGTTTTCAGATACGCAGTATTTT CASSSPTSGFSDTQYF
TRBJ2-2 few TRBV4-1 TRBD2 TGCGCCAGCCGAAACCGACTAGCGGTGAACACCGGGGAGCTGTTTTTT CASRNRLAVNTGELFF
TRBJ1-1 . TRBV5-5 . TGTGCCAGCAGCTTGGCCCAGGCAGGGTACACTGAAGCTTTCTTT CASSLAQAGYTEAFF
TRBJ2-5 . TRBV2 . TGTGCCAGCAGTGGAATGCTAGTGAAGACCCAGTACTTC CASSGMLVKTQYF
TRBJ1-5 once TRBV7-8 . TGTGCCAGCACTTCCGAGAGTTCGTCTGAGCCCCAGCATTTT CASTSESSSEPQHF